These 17 T cell receptor beta chains share one sample of origin, sequenced in a study of PD-L1 blockade in urothelial cancer. This table comes from immunoSEQ multiplex PCR, and its TCRdb copy is limited to in-frame clones, with some not included. In the table there are 37,000 or so clones, approximately 83% of which are singletons. The sequencing used PBMCs, collected around atezolizumab (anti-PD-L1) treatment. These receptors came from a man in his fifties or sixties with urothelial cancer.

The chain recombines TRBV19 with TRBJ1-1; D gene unclear. CDR1 and CDR2 (germline): LNHDA, SQIVND (reference sequence). The CDR3 has 14 amino acids. V was trimmed by 1 base and J by 4 bases, leaving 10 bases between them. The CDR3 coding sequence is TGTGCCAGTAGTATAGGGGCAGGTTCCACTGAAGCTTTCTTT. Its protein is CASSIGAGSTEAFF.

V is TRBV4-2 and J is TRBJ1-4, with D perhaps matching TRBD1 (6 bases). V gave up 0 bases and J gave up 6 bases, with 11 bases separating them. The V gene's germline CDR1 is LGHNA and CDR2 YNFKEQ. The CDR3 covers 15 residues. CDR3: CASSQDSGGDEKLFF. CDR3 nucleotide sequence: TGTGCCAGCAGCCAAGACTCGGGGGGCGATGAAAAACTGTTTTTT.

The rearrangement links TRBV2 to TRBJ2-3; weak D call: TRBD1 (5 bases). This CDR3 comprises 16 residues. The V and J ends lost 8 bases and 6 bases respectively, with 24 bases between them. The V gene's germline CDR1 is SNHLY and CDR2 FYNNEI. Written as DNA, the CDR3 is TGTGCCAGCCTTCGCAGGGCTCTGGCGGACATGGATACGCAGTATTTT. Encoded protein: CASLRRALADMDTQYF.

This clone was counted once. The chain joins TRBV11-1 to TRBJ2-7; D unclear. V was trimmed by 3 bases and J by 2 bases, leaving 8 bases between them. This CDR3 spans 13 amino acids. The germline V gene encodes CDR1 SGHAT and CDR2 FQDESV (reference sequence). Here the CDR3 reads CASSFSVTYEQYF. The CDR3 coding sequence is TGTGCCAGCAGCTTCTCAGTAACCTACGAGCAGTACTTC.

The chain has TRBV7-8 and TRBJ1-1; D might be TRBD1 (5 bases). Germline lookup yields CDR1 SGHVS and CDR2 FQNEAQ. The V and J ends lost 0 bases and 6 bases respectively, with 11 bases between them. The CDR3 runs to 14 residues. CDR3 amino acids: CASSLAGGGAEAFF. For the CDR3, the DNA is TGTGCCAGCAGCTTAGCCGGTGGGGGGGCTGAAGCTTTCTTT.

This chain uses TRBV6-5 with TRBJ1-4, with a possible D match to TRBD1 (6 bases). CDR3 length: 11 residues. Per the germline V gene, CDR1 is MNHEY and CDR2 is SVGAGI. CDR3 sequence reads: CGGQINEKLFF. The CDR3 DNA is TGTGGGGGGCAGATTAATGAAAAACTGTTTTTT.

This chain joins TRBV2 and TRBJ1-1; 9 positions match TRBD1. Germline V gene sequence: CDR1 SNHLY, CDR2 FYNNEI. The CDR3 is made up of 15 amino acids. The ends lost 3 bases at V and 5 bases at J; junction bases unmatched: 7. CDR3 loop: CASSELQGARTEAFF. For the CDR3, the DNA is TGTGCCAGCAGTGAGCTACAGGGGGCGCGGACTGAAGCTTTCTTT.

V usage is TRBV5-1 and J usage is TRBJ1-6; 7 positions match TRBD1. Germline V gives CDR1 SGHRS, CDR2 YFSETQ. The V segment lost 4 bases and the J segment 8 bases; nucleotides outside the gene matches: 6. The CDR3 runs to 14 residues. CDR3 protein: CASSPGTADSPLHF. The CDR3 coding sequence is TGCGCCAGCAGCCCGGGGACAGCGGATTCACCCCTCCACTTT.

The V and J genes are TRBV28 and TRBJ2-5, with a tentative D call TRBD1 (6 bases). The V end was cut by 4 bases, the J end by 2 bases, with 14 bases between. The CDR3 sequence is 15 residues long. Germline V CDR1 and CDR2: MDHEN, SYDVKM. The CDR3 DNA follows: TGTGCCAGCAGTTCCTTACAGGGTGTACAAGAGACCCAGTACTTC. This encodes CASSSLQGVQETQYF.

This sequence joins TRBV6-5 and TRBJ2-5; TRBD1 might be the D (6 bases). V was trimmed by 6 bases and J by 2 bases, leaving 13 bases between them. The germline V gene encodes CDR1 MNHEY and CDR2 SVGAGI. This CDR3 has 14 residues. The CDR3 loop reads CASSRGHPQETQYF. CDR3 nucleotides: TGTGCCAGCAGCCGGGGACATCCACAAGAGACCCAGTACTTC.

The chain recombines TRBV28 with TRBJ1-6; D is unclear. The CDR3 has 15 amino acids. The V end was cut by 6 bases, the J end by 4 bases, with 13 bases between. CDR1 and CDR2 from the germline V gene are MDHEN and SYDVKM. Here the CDR3 DNA reads TGTGCCAGCAGGGAACATCGAGGTTATAATTCACCCCTCCACTTT. The encoded protein is CASREHRGYNSPLHF.

The rearrangement links TRBV6-1 to TRBJ1-5; 7 bases match TRBD1. Germline V gene sequence: CDR1 MNHNS, CDR2 SASEGT. This CDR3 has 15 residues. V lost 4 bases, J lost 2 bases, and 5 bases stayed unmatched. The CDR3 coding sequence is TGTGCCAGCAGTGGGGTTACAGGGGGCAATCAGCCCCAGCATTTT. The encoded protein is CASSGVTGGNQPQHF.

The chain carries TRBV5-1 and TRBJ2-3; 10 bases match TRBD2. The CDR3 contains 17 residues. The V gene's germline CDR1 is SGHRS and CDR2 YFSETQ. The V and J ends lost 4 bases and 2 bases, in that order; junction bases with no gene match: 10. In nucleotides, the CDR3 is TGCGCCAGCAGCCCAGCGGGGGGGAACCTCGACACAGATACGCAGTATTTT. The encoded protein is CASSPAGGNLDTDTQYF. Together with reference TRBV5-1 and TRBJ2-3, the CDR3 gives the full variable domain: KAGVTQTPRYLIKTRGQQVTLSCSPISGHRSVSWYQQTPGQGLQFLFEYFSETQRNKGNFPGRFSGRQFSNSRSEMNVSTLELGDSALYLCASSPAGGNLDTDTQYFGPGTRLTVL.

The V and J genes are TRBV4-1 and TRBJ1-1; D remains ambiguous. CDR1 and CDR2 (germline): MGHRA, YSYEKL. The CDR3 spans 14 residues. V dropped 6 bases and J dropped 1 base, with 12 bases sitting between them. The DNA of the CDR3 is TGCGCCAGCAGAGCGCCCGGGAGGAACACTGAAGCTTTCTTT. It is translated as CASRAPGRNTEAFF.

This chain links TRBV5-6 with TRBJ2-4; 8 bases map to TRBD1. V was pared by 4 bases and J by 0 bases, with 9 bases of the junction left unmatched. The CDR3 is made up of 17 amino acids. The germline gives CDR1 SGHDT, CDR2 YYEEEE. CDR3 sequence reads: CASSPEGTGLAKNIQYF. In nucleotides, the CDR3 is TGTGCCAGCAGCCCAGAGGGGACAGGCCTAGCCAAAAACATTCAGTACTTC.

CDR3 region: CAWSREGSYNSPLHF. Written as DNA, the CDR3 is TGTGCCTGGAGTAGGGAGGGCTCCTATAATTCACCCCTCCACTTT. The genes are TRBV30 and TRBJ1-6; D gene unclear. Germline V gene sequence: CDR1 GTSNPN, CDR2 SVGIG (reference sequence). The CDR3 has 15 amino acids. Trimming cost V 2 bases and J 0 bases, with 8 bases left between them.

V gene TRBV7-9 combines with J gene TRBJ1-1; D remains ambiguous. The V gene's germline CDR1 is SEHNR and CDR2 FQNEAQ (reference sequence). This CDR3 contains 15 residues. V was cut by 4 bases and J by 1 base, with 13 bases left in between. DNA of the CDR3: TGTGCCAGCAGCTGGCCCGGGTTGGGGAACACTGAAGCTTTCTTT. It encodes CASSWPGLGNTEAFF.